The 28 T cell receptor beta chains below were found in one sample sequenced in a study of T cells in Graves' hyperthyroidism and ophthalmopathy. Using RNA transcripts as the source, TCR beta CDR3 regions were amplified. The HTBI primer set served for first-round RT-PCR of the TCR CDR3. TCRdb itself ran the multiplex PCR reads through MiXCR, one entry per CDR3 protein. The data show around 350,000 distinct CDR3 sequences, 19% seen once. The material sequenced was blood. The receptors were gathered from a woman under 30 with Graves' hyperthyroidism.

This clonotype showed up many times. The rearrangement uses TRBV15 and TRBJ1-2; no clear D. The CDR3 has 11 amino acids. The V gene's germline CDR1 is LNHNV and CDR2 YYDKDF (reference sequence). V dropped 3 bases and J dropped 4 bases, with 3 bases sitting between them. CDR3 bases: TGTGCCACCAGCAGCATCTATGGCTACACCTTC. Protein sequence: CATSSIYGYTF.

V and J are TRBV6-1 and TRBJ1-1, with TRBD1 matching 8 bases. This CDR3 has 14 residues. The trim removed 6 bases at V and 4 bases at J, leaving 7 bases unmatched. Looked up from germline, CDR1 is MNHNS and CDR2 is SASEGT. This chain's CDR3 is CASSSGGRGTEAFF. As DNA, the CDR3 is TGTGCCAGCAGCTCAGGGGGCCGCGGCACTGAAGCTTTCTTT.

This clonotype was picked up many times. In DNA, the CDR3 is TGTGCCAGCAGCTTAGGGCCGGGCAGGGACGAGCAGTACTTC. This sequence encodes CASSLGPGRDEQYF. The chain is built from TRBV7-2 and TRBJ2-7; D may be TRBD1 (5 bases). The CDR3 length is 14 residues. Germline-derived CDR1 and CDR2 are SGHTA and FQGNSA. V gave up 1 base and J gave up 5 bases, with 12 bases separating them.

This chain joins TRBV28 and TRBJ1-1; no clear D. CDR3 length: 14 amino acids. From germline, CDR1 is MDHEN and CDR2 SYDVKM. V was shortened by 4 bases and J by 0 bases, with 9 bases between the two germline ends. The CDR3 spells CASSSGSLNTEAFF. The CDR3 region has the DNA TGTGCCAGCAGTTCCGGCAGTCTGAACACTGAAGCTTTCTTT.

This clonotype was recorded at least ten times. The chain has TRBV14 and TRBJ1-1; 8 nucleotides match TRBD1. Per germline, CDR1 SGHDN and CDR2 FVKESK. V shed 4 bases and J 0 bases; nucleotides not matched to a gene: 10. The CDR3 totals 17 residues. CDR3 sequence reads: CASSPWTGSTLNTEAFF. The DNA for the CDR3 is TGTGCCAGCAGCCCATGGACAGGGTCGACCTTGAACACTGAAGCTTTCTTT.

This clonotype was observed many times. Here the CDR3 DNA reads TGTGCCAGCAGTTACTCGAGACGGGGTAATCAGCCCCAGCATTTT. It is translated as CASSYSRRGNQPQHF. The chain joins TRBV6-5 to TRBJ1-5; D unresolved. V was clipped by 0 bases and J by 4 bases, with 10 bases between them. Germline V lookup: CDR1 MNHEY, CDR2 SVGAGI. CDR3 length equals 15 residues.

This clonotype occurred many times. This chain connects TRBV19 to TRBJ2-7; TRBD1 aligns across 9 bases. V trimming: 3 bases; J trimming: 5 bases; junction bases outside the gene matches: 8. Germline V gene sequence: CDR1 LNHDA, CDR2 SQIVND (reference sequence). The CDR3 sequence is 15 residues long. CDR3 loop: CASSIEGQGVDEQYF. The CDR3, as DNA: TGTGCCAGTAGTATTGAGGGACAGGGCGTCGACGAGCAGTACTTC.

A remark on this clonotype: The conserved final phenylalanine or tryptophan is absent from the CDR3, which likely points to a read error. The V call is TRBV20-1, the J call TRBJ2-5; D might be TRBD1 or TRBD2, each matching 5 bases. In germline, CDR1 is DFQATT, CDR2 SNEGSKA (reference sequence). The CDR3 has 11 residues. The CDR3 sequence is CSGTLEETQYL. The CDR3 DNA sequence: TGTTCCGGGACGCTTGAAGAGACCCAGTACCTC.

The sample holds many counts of this clonotype. The chain carries TRBV9 and TRBJ2-6; 8 bases agree with TRBD2. The ends lost 5 bases at V and 3 bases at J; junction bases unmatched: 7. Germline CDR1 and CDR2: SGDLS and YYNGEE. CDR3 length: 16 residues. CDR3 DNA: TGTGCCAGCAGTCCCTCGGGAGGGCTTGGGGCCAACGTCCTGACTTTC. Residues: CASSPSGGLGANVLTF.

The gene calls are TRBV12-5 and TRBJ1-5, with a weak D call TRBD1 (6 bases). The germline V gene encodes CDR1 LGHNT and CDR2 FRNRAP. With 5 bases removed from V and 4 bases from J, the gap between germline ends came to 12 bases. The CDR3 contains 14 residues. CDR3: CASGPDRRNQPQHF. DNA of the CDR3: TGTGCTAGTGGTCCAGACAGGCGTAATCAGCCCCAGCATTTT.

The table lists this clonotype with many counts. The chain couples TRBV5-6 to TRBJ1-2; D uncertain. Between the trimmed V and J ends, which lost 0 bases and 3 bases, there was a span of 12 bases. This CDR3 region has 15 residues. Germline V gene data show CDR1 as SGHDT and CDR2 as YYEEEE. CDR3 nucleotide sequence: TGTGCCAGCAGCTTGGTAGGAGCTGTGGACTATGGCTACACCTTC. Amino acids: CASSLVGAVDYGYTF. Drawing the rest from reference TRBV5-6 and TRBJ1-2, the complete variable domain is DAGVTQSPTHLIKTRGQQVTLRCSPKSGHDTVSWYQQALGQGPQFIFQYYEEEERQRGNFPDRFSGHQFPNYSSELNVNALLLGDSALYLCASSLVGAVDYGYTFGSGTRLTVV.

CDR3: CASSPRVENSPLHF. The CDR3, as DNA: TGTGCCAGCTCACCGAGAGTGGAGAATTCACCCCTCCACTTT. V and J are TRBV18 and TRBJ1-6; D call uncertain. The CDR3 contains 14 residues. Trimming stripped 3 bases from V and 7 bases from J, with 10 bases between. Germline V gene sequence: CDR1 KGHSH, CDR2 LQKENI.

This clonotype was recorded a few times. The junction differs from germline at one of its ends, possibly a read error. The J gene is TRBJ2-5, the V gene TRBV4-2; unclear D gene. CDR1 and CDR2 from the germline V gene are LGHNA and YNFKEQ. CDR3 size: 12 residues. The CDR3 sequence is CASSQAYVPPVF. The CDR3 DNA is TGTGCCAGCAGCCAAGCGTATGTGCCCCCAGTCTTC.

There are many counts of this clonotype. The chain combines TRBV5-1 with TRBJ1-5; D is perhaps TRBD1 (5 bases). V dropped 2 bases and J dropped 5 bases, with 11 bases sitting between them. The CDR3 is 14 residues long. The germline V gene encodes CDR1 SGHRS and CDR2 YFSETQ. The CDR3 DNA is TGCGCCAGCAGCTTTATCGGGGGGGATCAGCCCCAGCATTTT. This codes for CASSFIGGDQPQHF.

This clonotype was detected ten times or more. The chain has TRBV2 and TRBJ2-7; 13 bases are a match to TRBD2. This CDR3 region has 15 residues. The V segment lost 4 bases and the J segment 6 bases; nucleotides outside the gene matches: 6. Germline V gene sequence: CDR1 SNHLY, CDR2 FYNNEI. The CDR3: CASSAFGLAGAEQYF. DNA of the CDR3: TGTGCCAGCAGTGCGTTTGGACTAGCGGGGGCCGAGCAGTACTTC.

The table lists this clonotype with a few counts. The CDR3: CASSFLSGRSGNTIYF. CDR3 DNA sequence: TGTGCCAGCAGCTTTTTGTCAGGACGCTCTGGAAACACCATATATTTT. The chain is built from TRBV11-1 and TRBJ1-3; D gene ambiguous. The ends were cut back, 3 bases at V and 0 bases at J, with 12 bases in the middle. The CDR3 covers 16 residues. Per the germline V gene, CDR1 is SGHAT and CDR2 is FQDESV (reference sequence).

The sample holds many counts of this clonotype. The J gene is TRBJ2-4, the V gene TRBV2; D unresolved. Looked up from germline, CDR1 is SNHLY and CDR2 is FYNNEI. The V and J ends lost 2 bases and 0 bases respectively, with 14 bases between them. The CDR3 is 17 amino acids. The CDR3 spells CASSELLWTLAKNIQYF. The CDR3 nucleotides are TGTGCCAGCAGTGAATTGCTCTGGACCCTAGCCAAAAACATTCAGTACTTC. The whole variable domain, filled in from reference TRBV2 and TRBJ2-4, reads EPEVTQTPSHQVTQMGQEVILRCVPISNHLYFYWYRQILGQKVEFLVSFYNNEISEKSEIFDDQFSVERPDGSNFTLKIRSTKLEDSAMYFCASSELLWTLAKNIQYFGAGTRLSVL.

In its sample, this clonotype was seen a few times. The chain uses TRBV4-2 and TRBJ1-1; unclear D gene. Trimming stripped 4 bases from V and 5 bases from J, with 14 bases between. Germline lookup yields CDR1 LGHNA and CDR2 YNFKEQ. This CDR3 spans 14 amino acids. CDR3 residues: CASSRDNSRTEAFF. The CDR3 region has the DNA TGTGCCAGCAGCCGAGACAACTCTCGTACTGAAGCTTTCTTT.

This clonotype was observed at least ten times. The CDR3 is CASSSDGTAMNQPQHF. In DNA, the CDR3 is TGTGCCAGCAGCTCGGACGGGACAGCGATGAATCAGCCCCAGCATTTT. The chain recombines TRBV6-1 with TRBJ1-5, with TRBD1 matching over 7 bases. The germline CDR1 and CDR2 sequences are MNHNS and SASEGT. V lost 6 bases and J lost 4; bases outside the gene matches: 12. CDR3 size: 16 residues.

The V and J genes are TRBV12-3 or TRBV12-4 and TRBJ2-7, with TRBD2 matching 8 bases. The V and J ends lost 6 bases and 2 bases, in that order; junction bases with no gene match: 9. This CDR3 has 15 residues. The CDR3 coding sequence is TGTGCCAGCAGCTTGTTGCGGGGGGTTCCCTACGAGCAGTACTTC. Protein sequence: CASSLLRGVPYEQYF.

This clonotype appeared many times. The gene calls are TRBV7-9 and TRBJ1-2; D unclear. Germline CDR1 reads SEHNR; CDR2 reads FQNEAQ (reference sequence). The CDR3 loop spans 15 amino acids. The V and J ends lost 3 bases and 1 base respectively, with 12 bases between them. CDR3 amino acids: CASSFEQYFNYGYTF. The CDR3 DNA reads as TGTGCCAGCAGCTTTGAACAGTATTTTAACTATGGCTACACCTTC.

This clonotype occurred many times. In DNA, the CDR3 is TGCAGCGTTGAAAGGGGCTCTAAGGCCTATGGCTACACCTTC. It yields the protein CSVERGSKAYGYTF. The J gene is TRBJ1-2, the V gene TRBV29-1, with D possibly TRBD1 on 5 matching bases. The CDR3 has 14 residues. Germline V gene lookup returns CDR1 SQVTM and CDR2 ANQGSEA. V shed 2 bases and J shed 4 bases, with 14 bases lying between them.

This clonotype was found many times. The chain couples TRBV28 to TRBJ2-7, with D perhaps matching TRBD2 (5 bases). The length of the CDR3 is 14 residues. With 2 bases removed from V and 3 bases from J, the gap between germline ends came to 11 bases. In germline, CDR1 is MDHEN, CDR2 SYDVKM. CDR3 protein: CASSLPGFVYEQYF. CDR3 in DNA: TGTGCCAGCAGTTTACCGGGGTTCGTCTACGAGCAGTACTTC.

Of note for this clonotype: Given the absence of the conserved phenylalanine or tryptophan at the CDR3 end, a read error is likely. The chain couples TRBV12-3 or TRBV12-4 to TRBJ2-2, with 7 positions matching TRBD1. After removal of 6 bases from V and 8 bases from J, the junction contained 18 bases not matched to a gene. This CDR3 has 17 residues. The CDR3 bases are TGTGCCAGCAGCTCTTATATTGACAGGGCGGGCACTGGGGAGCTGTTTGTT. Translated, it gives CASSSYIDRAGTGELFV.

This clonotype has ten or more counts. This could be a read error, since a much larger clone is one nucleotide away. The chain couples TRBV7-9 to TRBJ1-1; D remains ambiguous. CDR3 length: 13 amino acids. Germline V gives CDR1 SEHNR, CDR2 FQNEAQ (reference sequence). Trimming removed 0 bases at V and 3 bases at J, with 5 bases between. CDR3 in DNA: TGTGCCAGCAGCTTAGCTCTGTACACTGAAGCTTTCTTT. This encodes CASSLALYTEAFF.

The V and J genes are TRBV3-1 and TRBJ1-1; TRBD1 might be the D (6 bases). This CDR3 is 15 amino acids long. Germline V gene data show CDR1 as LGHDT and CDR2 as YNNKEL (reference sequence). V lost 5 bases, J lost 10 bases, and 23 bases lay in between. CDR3 region: CASSMRGGSVSGAFF. CDR3 sequence (DNA): TGTGCCAGCAGCATGAGAGGGGGGAGCGTTTCGGGAGCTTTCTTT.

The chain is built from TRBV24-1 and TRBJ2-5, with D maybe TRBD1 (7 bases). Germline V CDR1 and CDR2: KGHDR, SFDVKD. The length of the CDR3 is 13 residues. V gave up 7 bases and J gave up 2 bases, with 10 bases separating them. In DNA, the CDR3 is TGTGCCACCAGGGAGGGGGCTCAAGAGACCCAGTACTTC. Protein sequence: CATREGAQETQYF.

This clonotype was seen repeatedly, ten times or more. The chain uses TRBV19 and TRBJ1-5; 8 nucleotides match TRBD1. The CDR3 runs to 16 residues. V shed 4 bases and J 0 bases; nucleotides not matched to a gene: 5. From germline, CDR1 is LNHDA and CDR2 SQIVND (reference sequence). In DNA, the CDR3 is TGTGCCAGTAGTAGAGGACAGGGCTTTAGCAATCAGCCCCAGCATTTT. Its translation: CASSRGQGFSNQPQHF.